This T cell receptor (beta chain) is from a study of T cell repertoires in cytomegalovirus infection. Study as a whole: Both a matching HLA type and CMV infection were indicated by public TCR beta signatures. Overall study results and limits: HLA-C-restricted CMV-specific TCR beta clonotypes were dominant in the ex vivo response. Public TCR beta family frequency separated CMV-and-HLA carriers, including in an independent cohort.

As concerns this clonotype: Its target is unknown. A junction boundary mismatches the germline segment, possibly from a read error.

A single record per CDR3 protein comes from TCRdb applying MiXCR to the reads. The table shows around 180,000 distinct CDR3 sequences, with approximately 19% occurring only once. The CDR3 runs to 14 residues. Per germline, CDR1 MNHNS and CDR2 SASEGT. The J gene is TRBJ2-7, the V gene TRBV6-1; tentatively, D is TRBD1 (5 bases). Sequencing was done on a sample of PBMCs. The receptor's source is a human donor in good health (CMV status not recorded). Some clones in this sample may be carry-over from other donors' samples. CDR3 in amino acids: CDSSYKQEPAEQYF. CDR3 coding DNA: TGTGACAGCAGTTACAAACAGGAGCCTGCCGAGCAGTACTTC.